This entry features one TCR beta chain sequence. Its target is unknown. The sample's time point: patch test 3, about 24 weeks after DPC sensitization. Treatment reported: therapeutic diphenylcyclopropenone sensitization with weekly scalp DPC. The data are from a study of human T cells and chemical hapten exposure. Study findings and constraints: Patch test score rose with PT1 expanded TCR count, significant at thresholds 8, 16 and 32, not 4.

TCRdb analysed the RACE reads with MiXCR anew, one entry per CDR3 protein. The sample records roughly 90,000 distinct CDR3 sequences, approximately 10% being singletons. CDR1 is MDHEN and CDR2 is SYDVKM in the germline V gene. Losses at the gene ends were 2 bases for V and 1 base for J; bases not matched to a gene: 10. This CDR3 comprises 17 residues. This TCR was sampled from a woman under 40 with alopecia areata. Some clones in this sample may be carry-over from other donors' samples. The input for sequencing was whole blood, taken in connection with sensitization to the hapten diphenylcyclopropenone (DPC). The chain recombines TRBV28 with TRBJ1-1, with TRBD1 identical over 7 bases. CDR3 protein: CASSLNGWGQKNTEAFF. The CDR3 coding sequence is TGTGCCAGCAGTTTAAACGGATGGGGACAGAAGAACACTGAAGCTTTCTTT.